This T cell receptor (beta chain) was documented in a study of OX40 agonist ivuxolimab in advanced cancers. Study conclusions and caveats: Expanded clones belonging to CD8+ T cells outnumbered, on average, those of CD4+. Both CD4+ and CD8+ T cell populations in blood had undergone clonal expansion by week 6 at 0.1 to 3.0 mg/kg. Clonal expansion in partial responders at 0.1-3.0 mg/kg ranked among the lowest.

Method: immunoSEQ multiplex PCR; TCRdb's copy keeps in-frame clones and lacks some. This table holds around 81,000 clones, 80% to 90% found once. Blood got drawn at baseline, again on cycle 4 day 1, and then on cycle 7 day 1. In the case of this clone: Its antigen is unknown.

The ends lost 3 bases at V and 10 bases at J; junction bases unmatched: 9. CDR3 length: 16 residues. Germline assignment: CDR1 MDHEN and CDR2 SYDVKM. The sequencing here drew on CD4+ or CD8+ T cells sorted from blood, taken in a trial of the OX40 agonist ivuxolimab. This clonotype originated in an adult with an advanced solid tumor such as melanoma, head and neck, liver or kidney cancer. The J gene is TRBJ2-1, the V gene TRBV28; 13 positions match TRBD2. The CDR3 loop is CASSFPGLAGTREQFF. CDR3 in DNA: TGTGCCAGCAGTTTTCCGGGACTAGCGGGAACTCGAGAGCAGTTCTTC.